This T cell receptor beta chain was observed in a study of cytomegalovirus exposure and HLA in healthy donors. V shed 3 bases, J shed 1 base, and the junction held 4 bases outside the gene matches. Germline V gene sequence: CDR1 KGHSH, CDR2 LQKENI. CDR3 length equals 15 residues. Assay: immunoSEQ multiplex PCR; the TCRdb copy retains only in-frame clones and omits some. The sample consists of around 350,000 clones, just over 85% of them appearing once. The material sequenced was PBMCs. This clonotype originated in a young woman in good health and CMV-seronegative. J is TRBJ2-7 and V is TRBV18, with 9 bases lining up with TRBD1. CDR3 DNA: TGTGCCAGCTCACCGGGGACAGGGATATCCTACGAGCAGTACTTC. Its translation is CASSPGTGISYEQYF.